A single sample is the source of the 15 T cell receptor beta chains below, sequenced in a study of blood T cell repertoires in COVID-19. Data came from immunoSEQ multiplex PCR; TCRdb stores just in-frame clones and leaves some out. The data show some 200,000 clones, 80% to 90% seen once. Material: PBMCs or T cells enriched from blood (not recorded which). The receptors derive from a woman younger than 30 in a cohort exposed to, infected with or recovered from COVID-19 (not recorded which).

The rearrangement uses TRBV3-1 (or the pseudogene TRBV3-2) and TRBJ2-5, with 8 bases lining up with TRBD1. CDR1 is LGHDT and CDR2 is YNNKEL in the germline V gene (reference sequence). Trimming took 2 bases from V and 5 from J; bases not matched to a gene: 7. The CDR3 is 15 amino acids. This CDR3 is CASSQNPGTGETQYF. DNA of the CDR3: TGTGCCAGCAGCCAAAATCCAGGGACAGGCGAGACCCAGTACTTC.

The gene calls are TRBV2 and TRBJ2-1, with 9 bases identical to TRBD2. Germline CDR1 reads SNHLY; CDR2 reads FYNNEI. The CDR3 runs 16 residues. V shed 4 bases, J shed 6 bases, and the junction held 10 bases outside the gene matches. CDR3 protein: CASSAPAGGPGNEQFF. The CDR3 nucleotides read TGTGCCAGCAGTGCACCCGCGGGAGGGCCTGGCAATGAGCAGTTCTTC. Filled out from reference TRBV2 and TRBJ2-1, the complete variable domain reads EPEVTQTPSHQVTQMGQEVILRCVPISNHLYFYWYRQILGQKVEFLVSFYNNEISEKSEIFDDQFSVERPDGSNFTLKIRSTKLEDSAMYFCASSAPAGGPGNEQFFGPGTRLTVL.

The CDR3: CASSLDSYEQYF. DNA of the CDR3: TGTGCCAGCAGCTTAGACAGCTACGAGCAGTACTTC. This chain links TRBV11-3 with TRBJ2-7; the D is unclear. V was shortened by 0 bases and J by 3 bases, with 3 bases between the two germline ends. There are 12 residues in the CDR3. Germline V gene data show CDR1 as SGHNT and CDR2 as YENEEA.

CDR3 loop: CAWSATQGAGQPQHF. Here the CDR3 DNA reads TGTGCCTGGAGTGCAACACAGGGTGCAGGCCAGCCCCAGCATTTT. This sequence joins TRBV30 and TRBJ1-5; tentative D call: TRBD1 (6 bases). Trimming took off 1 base at V and 7 bases at J, with 17 bases between the two ends. CDR1 and CDR2 from the germline V gene are GTSNPN and SVGIG (reference sequence). The CDR3 is 15 amino acids.

The CDR3 DNA reads as TGTGCCAGCAGCGCACAGGGTTACGAGCAGTACTTC. Its translation: CASSAQGYEQYF. This chain uses TRBV9 with TRBJ2-7; a weak D match, TRBD1 (6 bases). The CDR3 has 12 residues. Per germline, CDR1 SGDLS and CDR2 YYNGEE. Trimming left V 3 bases short and J 4 bases short, with 8 bases between.

V usage is TRBV6-4 and J usage is TRBJ2-1; TRBD2 aligns across 11 bases. The germline V gene encodes CDR1 MRHNA and CDR2 SNTAGT. The CDR3 is 15 residues long. After removal of 3 bases from V and 8 bases from J, the junction contained 6 bases not matched to a gene. CDR3 sequence reads: CASSEGTSGGDEQFF. CDR3 sequence (DNA): TGTGCCAGCAGTGAAGGAACTAGCGGGGGCGATGAGCAGTTCTTC.

This clone was seen only once. The chain combines TRBV6-5 with TRBJ1-2; D remains unclear. Between the trimmed V and J ends, which lost 6 bases and 0 bases, there was a span of 14 bases. The CDR3 runs 15 residues. Germline CDR1 and CDR2: MNHEY and SVGAGI. In nucleotides, the CDR3 is TGTGCCAGCAGGGACGACTACCTCCCTAACTATGGCTACACCTTC. Its protein product is CASRDDYLPNYGYTF.

DNA of the CDR3: TGTGCCAGCAGCGGCCAGGGTGTCAATCAGCCCCAGCATTTT. Its protein product is CASSGQGVNQPQHF. The rearrangement joins TRBV7-9 to TRBJ1-5; possibly TRBD1 for D (5 bases). This CDR3 spans 14 amino acids. Germline CDR1 is SEHNR and CDR2 is FQNEAQ (reference sequence). V gave up 5 bases and J gave up 3 bases, with 11 bases separating them.

The chain has TRBV5-6 and TRBJ2-3; 8 bases are a match to TRBD2. V shed 0 bases, J shed 2 bases, and the junction held 8 bases outside the gene matches. Germline V CDR1 and CDR2: SGHDT, YYEEEE. There are 17 residues in the CDR3. The CDR3 DNA reads TGTGCCAGCAGCTTGGCCTCAGCGGGGGCCTTCACAGATACGCAGTATTTT. It codes for CASSLASAGAFTDTQYF.

This clone was seen only once. The V and J genes are TRBV5-1 and TRBJ1-1; D is undetermined. V was pared by 1 base and J by 1 base, with 5 bases between. CDR1 and CDR2 (germline): SGHRS, YFSETQ. The CDR3 extends over 13 amino acids. The CDR3 sequence is CASSLYPNTEAFF. The CDR3 bases are TGCGCCAGCAGCTTGTATCCGAACACTGAAGCTTTCTTT.

The J gene is TRBJ1-2, the V gene TRBV28; no reliable D call. V shed 5 bases and J shed 2 bases, with 6 bases lying between them. The CDR3 length is 12 residues. Germline assignment: CDR1 MDHEN and CDR2 SYDVKM. The CDR3 DNA sequence: TGTGCCAGCAGTGAACAGAACTATGGCTACACCTTC. Residues: CASSEQNYGYTF.

This rearrangement joins TRBV25-1 to TRBJ1-2, with 11 bases lining up with TRBD1. Germline V lookup: CDR1 MGHDK, CDR2 SYGVNS. CDR3 length: 16 amino acids. The J segment lost 5 bases and the V segment lost 4 bases, leaving 9 bases of the junction unmatched. The DNA for the CDR3 is TGTGCCAGCAGTGGCCGGGACAGGGGGAAAATTTATGGCTACACCTTC. This gives the protein CASSGRDRGKIYGYTF.

The J gene is TRBJ2-1, the V gene TRBV24-1, with 8 bases fitting TRBD2. The germline V gene has CDR1 KGHDR and CDR2 SFDVKD. This CDR3 is built from 15 residues. Germline trimming cut 4 bases from V and 8 bases from J; bases unmatched to any gene: 9. This CDR3 is CATSEPGLEIYEQFF. Here the CDR3 DNA reads TGTGCCACCAGTGAGCCGGGACTAGAGATCTATGAGCAGTTCTTC.

This clone was seen more than once but under ten times. The rearrangement joins TRBV18 to TRBJ2-1, with a possible D match to TRBD1 (5 bases). The V end was cut by 2 bases, the J end by 10 bases, with 15 bases between. This CDR3 spans 14 amino acids. Germline V gene data show CDR1 as KGHSH and CDR2 as LQKENI. The CDR3 region is CASSPKGSAGEQFF. The DNA for the CDR3 is TGTGCCAGCTCACCAAAAGGCTCGGCAGGGGAGCAGTTCTTC. The variable domain in full, completed from reference TRBV18 and TRBJ2-1, reads NAGVMQNPRHLVRRRGQEARLRCSPMKGHSHVYWYRQLPEEGLKFMVYLQKENIIDESGMPKERFSAEFPKEGPSILRIQQVVRGDSAAYFCASSPKGSAGEQFFGPGTRLTVL.

The chain recombines TRBV5-6 with TRBJ2-5; unclear D gene. V lost 5 bases and J 0 bases, leaving 8 bases between the germline ends. Germline V gene lookup returns CDR1 SGHDT and CDR2 YYEEEE. The CDR3 is 13 residues long. CDR3 DNA sequence: TGTGCCAGCAGAAACTTGTACCAAGAGACCCAGTACTTC. Amino acid sequence: CASRNLYQETQYF.